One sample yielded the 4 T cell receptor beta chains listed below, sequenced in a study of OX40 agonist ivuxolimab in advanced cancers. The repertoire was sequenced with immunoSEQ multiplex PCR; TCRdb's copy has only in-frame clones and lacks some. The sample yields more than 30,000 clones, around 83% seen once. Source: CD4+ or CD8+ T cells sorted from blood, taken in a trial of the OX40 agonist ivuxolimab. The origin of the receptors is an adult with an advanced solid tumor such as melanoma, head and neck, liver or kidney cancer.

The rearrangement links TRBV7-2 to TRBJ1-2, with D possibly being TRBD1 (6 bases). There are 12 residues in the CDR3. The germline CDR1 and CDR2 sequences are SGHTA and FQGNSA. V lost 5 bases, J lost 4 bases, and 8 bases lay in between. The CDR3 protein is CASSEGGYGYTF. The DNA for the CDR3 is TGTGCCAGCAGCGAGGGGGGCTATGGCTACACCTTC.

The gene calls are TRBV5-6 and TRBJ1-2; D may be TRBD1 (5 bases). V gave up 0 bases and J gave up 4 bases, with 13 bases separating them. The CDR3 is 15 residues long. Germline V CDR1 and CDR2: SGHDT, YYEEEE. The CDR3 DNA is TGTGCCAGCAGCTTGGATCGCAGGGCCCTCTATGGCTACACCTTC. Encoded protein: CASSLDRRALYGYTF. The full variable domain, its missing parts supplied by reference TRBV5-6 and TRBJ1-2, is DAGVTQSPTHLIKTRGQQVTLRCSPKSGHDTVSWYQQALGQGPQFIFQYYEEEERQRGNFPDRFSGHQFPNYSSELNVNALLLGDSALYLCASSLDRRALYGYTFGSGTRLTVV.

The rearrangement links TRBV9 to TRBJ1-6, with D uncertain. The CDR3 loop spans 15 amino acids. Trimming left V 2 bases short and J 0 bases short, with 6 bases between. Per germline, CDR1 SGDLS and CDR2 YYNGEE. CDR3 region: CASSVQSSYNSPLHF. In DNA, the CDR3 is TGTGCCAGCAGCGTCCAAAGCTCCTATAATTCACCCCTCCACTTT.

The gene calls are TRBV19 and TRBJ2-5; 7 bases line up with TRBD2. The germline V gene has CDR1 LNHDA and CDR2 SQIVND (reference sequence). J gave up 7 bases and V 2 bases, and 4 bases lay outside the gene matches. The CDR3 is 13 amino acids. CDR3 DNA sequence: TGTGCCAGTAGTATACGGGGGGTGGGGACCCAGTACTTC. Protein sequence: CASSIRGVGTQYF.